These 22 T cell receptor beta chains were sequenced from one sample in a study of response to subunit inactivated influenza vaccine. TCRdb independently ran MiXCR on the RT-PCR reads; one entry per CDR3 protein. Counted here are around 530,000 distinct CDR3 sequences, about 11% occurring once; the ten biggest clones make up roughly 10%. This material consisted of PBMCs from blood, taken on the day of vaccination. These receptor sequences come from a man between 50 and 59 years old who received an inactivated influenza vaccine.

The gene calls are TRBV29-1 and TRBJ2-1; D unresolved. Germline CDR1 SQVTM, CDR2 ANQGSEA. The CDR3 totals 11 residues. V was shortened by 4 bases and J by 8 bases, with 9 bases between the two germline ends. CDR3 nucleotides: TGCAGCGTTGTTGGGAACGATGAGCAGTTCTTC. The encoded protein is CSVVGNDEQFF.

There are a few counts of this clonotype. This sequence joins TRBV14 and TRBJ2-2; D ambiguous. Germline-derived CDR1 and CDR2 are SGHDN and FVKESK. The V end lost 1 base, the J end lost 0 bases, and 9 bases lay between the germline ends. The CDR3 is 16 amino acids. The CDR3 bases are TGTGCCAGCAGCCAAGTGGCAGGCGCGAACACCGGGGAGCTGTTTTTT. As protein: CASSQVAGANTGELFF.

The chain combines TRBV4-3 with TRBJ2-2; D unresolved. With 0 bases removed from V and 8 bases from J, the gap between germline ends came to 7 bases. Per germline, CDR1 LGHNA and CDR2 YSLEER. The CDR3 has 13 amino acids. CDR3 protein: CASSQDLSGELFF. CDR3 DNA sequence: TGCGCCAGCAGCCAAGACCTCTCAGGGGAGCTGTTTTTT.

Ten or more counts support this clonotype. The CDR3 region is CASSSLRGGYEQYF. Here the CDR3 DNA reads TGTGCCAGCAGCTCTCTTCGGGGCGGCTACGAGCAGTACTTC. The genes are TRBV11-2 and TRBJ2-7; D might be TRBD1 or TRBD2, each matching 5 bases. The CDR3 is made up of 14 amino acids. With 4 bases removed from V and 3 bases from J, the gap between germline ends came to 13 bases. Germline loops: CDR1 SGHAT, CDR2 FQNNGV.

The J gene is TRBJ1-6, the V gene TRBV28; TRBD1 matches at 9 bases. V trimming: 7 bases; J trimming: 11 bases; junction bases outside the gene matches: 6. Germline-derived CDR1 and CDR2 are MDHEN and SYDVKM. CDR3 length equals 13 residues. CDR3 nucleotides: TGTGCCAGCATTTCGGACAGGGGCGCACCCCTCCACTTT. Its protein is CASISDRGAPLHF.

Only a few counts were recorded for this clonotype. This chain joins TRBV2 and TRBJ2-5; D gene unclear. Germline CDR1 and CDR2: SNHLY and FYNNEI. V lost 6 bases and J 5 bases, leaving 10 bases between the germline ends. CDR3 length: 12 amino acids. CDR3 residues: CASSDSRETQYF. CDR3 nucleotides: TGTGCCAGCAGCGATTCGAGGGAGACCCAGTACTTC.

Many counts were recorded for this clonotype. This sequence joins TRBV4-3 and TRBJ2-1; no clear D. Germline loops: CDR1 LGHNA, CDR2 YSLEER. The V and J ends lost 4 bases and 1 base respectively, with 14 bases between them. This CDR3 comprises 16 residues. CDR3 loop: CASSPETTPSYNEQFF. The CDR3 region has the DNA TGCGCCAGCAGCCCGGAAACGACTCCGTCCTACAATGAGCAGTTCTTC.

This clonotype has more than one count but fewer than ten. The J gene is TRBJ2-4, the V gene TRBV4-1, with 9 nucleotides matching TRBD2. J was trimmed by 0 bases and V by 4 bases; bases with no gene match: 4. This CDR3 has 16 amino acids. Per the germline V gene, CDR1 is MGHRA and CDR2 is YSYEKL. CDR3 DNA: TGCGCCAGCAGCCTAATAGCGGGAGTAGCCAAAAACATTCAGTACTTC. As protein: CASSLIAGVAKNIQYF.

On this clonotype: Sequence at one end of the junction differs from germline and may be a read error. The rearrangement uses TRBV15 and TRBJ1-5; D remains unclear. Germline V lookup: CDR1 LNHNV, CDR2 YYDKDF (reference sequence). The CDR3 runs 14 residues. In DNA form, the CDR3 reads TGTGCCACCAGCAGAGATAAGAGCAATCAGCGCCAGCATTTT. Protein: CATSRDKSNQRQHF.

This clonotype was seen a handful of times. J is TRBJ2-3 and V is TRBV5-1, with a tentative D call TRBD1 (5 bases). Germline lookup yields CDR1 SGHRS and CDR2 YFSETQ. The CDR3 consists of 14 residues. Trimming pared 4 bases from V and 0 bases from J, leaving 9 bases between. In DNA form, the CDR3 reads TGCGCCAGCAGCGAAGGGGCTAGCACAGATACGCAGTATTTT. Amino acids: CASSEGASTDTQYF.

This clonotype showed up just a few times. This chain uses TRBV10-3 with TRBJ1-1, with a weak D call TRBD1 (5 bases). CDR1 and CDR2 (germline): ENHRY, SYGVKD. V lost 6 bases, J lost 3 bases, and 17 bases lay in between. This CDR3 region has 15 residues. The DNA of the CDR3 is TGTGCCATCAGCCAGACGTTGAGAGGGGACACTGAAGCTTTCTTT. Protein sequence: CAISQTLRGDTEAFF.

This clonotype was seen a few times. This chain connects TRBV2 to TRBJ2-2; 9 bases match TRBD1. The CDR3 totals 13 residues. Trimming at V came to 8 bases and at J to 6 bases, leaving 4 bases not matched to a gene. Germline V lookup: CDR1 SNHLY, CDR2 FYNNEI. CDR3 sequence: CASGTGRSGELFF. The CDR3 DNA reads as TGTGCCAGCGGGACAGGGCGTTCCGGGGAGCTGTTTTTT.

The J gene is TRBJ2-3, the V gene TRBV28; 9 nucleotides agree with TRBD2. V dropped 1 base and J dropped 4; count of bases not matched to a gene: 3. CDR1 MDHEN and CDR2 SYDVKM come from the germline V gene. The CDR3 is 15 amino acids. The CDR3 here is CASSLSLAGADTQYF. DNA for the CDR3: TGTGCCAGCAGTTTATCTTTAGCGGGAGCAGATACGCAGTATTTT.

The V gene is TRBV6-2 or TRBV6-3, the J gene TRBJ2-7; D remains ambiguous. V shed 2 bases and J shed 3 bases, with 11 bases lying between them. Looked up from germline, CDR1 is MNHEY and CDR2 is SVGEGT. The CDR3 runs to 14 residues. The CDR3 spells CASSYGNGIYEQYF. CDR3 nucleotides: TGTGCCAGCAGTTACGGTAACGGTATCTACGAGCAGTACTTC.

This clonotype was observed a handful of times. The V and J genes are TRBV19 and TRBJ1-1, with a weak D call TRBD1 (5 bases). The ends were cut back, 6 bases at V and 0 bases at J, with 11 bases in the middle. This CDR3 has 14 amino acids. Germline assignment: CDR1 LNHDA and CDR2 SQIVND (reference sequence). The chain's CDR3 is CASSPGVLNTEAFF. CDR3 bases: TGTGCCAGTAGCCCGGGGGTACTGAACACTGAAGCTTTCTTT.

The chain joins TRBV28 to TRBJ2-5; no reliable D call. The CDR3 length is 14 residues. Between the trimmed V and J ends, which lost 9 bases and 5 bases, there was a span of 19 bases. The germline gives CDR1 MDHEN, CDR2 SYDVKM. The CDR3 nucleotides read TGTGCCAGTCGCGAAATAGCCATATGGGAGACCCAGTACTTC. Residues: CASREIAIWETQYF.

This clonotype appeared a few times. The chain is built from TRBV6-2 or TRBV6-3 and TRBJ2-5; D remains unclear. CDR3 length: 14 amino acids. The germline CDR1 and CDR2 sequences are MNHEY and SVGEGT. V was pared by 6 bases and J by 0 bases, with 11 bases between. The CDR3 nucleotides are TGTGCCAGCAGGGAGACTTATTACCAAGAGACCCAGTACTTC. It yields the protein CASRETYYQETQYF.

This chain uses TRBV27 with TRBJ2-2; D tentatively reads TRBD1 or TRBD2 (5 bases each). The CDR3 extends over 14 amino acids. The germline V gene has CDR1 MNHEY and CDR2 SMNVEV (reference sequence). V dropped 5 bases and J dropped 6 bases, with 13 bases sitting between them. The CDR3 DNA is TGTGCCAGCAGTGTAGGACTCAGGGCCGGGGAGCTGTTTTTT. Translated: CASSVGLRAGELFF.

This chain's CDR3 is CAISESSGESYNEQFF. CDR3 DNA: TGTGCCATCAGTGAGTCGAGCGGGGAGTCCTACAATGAGCAGTTCTTC. This chain joins TRBV10-3 and TRBJ2-1, with 7 bases identical to TRBD2. Per the germline V gene, CDR1 is ENHRY and CDR2 is SYGVKD. V gave up 0 bases and J gave up 1 base; unmatched junction bases: 3. The CDR3 contains 16 residues.

The table lists this clonotype with a few counts. The chain recombines TRBV6-1 with TRBJ2-7; D is undetermined. CDR1 is MNHNS, CDR2 SASEGT, per germline. V was cut by 3 bases and J by 3 bases, with 9 bases left in between. The CDR3 spans 13 residues. CDR3 in DNA: TGTGCCAGCAGTGAGACCACCGGCTACGAGCAGTACTTC. Encoded protein: CASSETTGYEQYF.

This chain connects TRBV4-3 to TRBJ2-1; TRBD2 aligns across 10 bases. V lost 7 bases, J lost 8 bases, and 11 bases stayed unmatched. Germline CDR1 and CDR2: LGHNA and YSLEER. CDR3 length: 15 residues. CDR3 region: CASTDQLAGSDEQFF. The CDR3 nucleotides read TGCGCCAGCACGGACCAACTAGCGGGATCCGATGAGCAGTTCTTC.

In this sample, this clonotype turned up a few times. The chain uses TRBV29-1 and TRBJ2-7, with 8 bases lining up with TRBD2. CDR3 length: 12 residues. V shed 7 bases, J shed 4 bases, and the junction held 6 bases outside the gene matches. Germline V gene data show CDR1 as SQVTM and CDR2 as ANQGSEA. The CDR3 region is CSALAGTYEQYF. The CDR3 DNA sequence: TGCAGCGCCTTAGCGGGGACATACGAGCAGTACTTC.